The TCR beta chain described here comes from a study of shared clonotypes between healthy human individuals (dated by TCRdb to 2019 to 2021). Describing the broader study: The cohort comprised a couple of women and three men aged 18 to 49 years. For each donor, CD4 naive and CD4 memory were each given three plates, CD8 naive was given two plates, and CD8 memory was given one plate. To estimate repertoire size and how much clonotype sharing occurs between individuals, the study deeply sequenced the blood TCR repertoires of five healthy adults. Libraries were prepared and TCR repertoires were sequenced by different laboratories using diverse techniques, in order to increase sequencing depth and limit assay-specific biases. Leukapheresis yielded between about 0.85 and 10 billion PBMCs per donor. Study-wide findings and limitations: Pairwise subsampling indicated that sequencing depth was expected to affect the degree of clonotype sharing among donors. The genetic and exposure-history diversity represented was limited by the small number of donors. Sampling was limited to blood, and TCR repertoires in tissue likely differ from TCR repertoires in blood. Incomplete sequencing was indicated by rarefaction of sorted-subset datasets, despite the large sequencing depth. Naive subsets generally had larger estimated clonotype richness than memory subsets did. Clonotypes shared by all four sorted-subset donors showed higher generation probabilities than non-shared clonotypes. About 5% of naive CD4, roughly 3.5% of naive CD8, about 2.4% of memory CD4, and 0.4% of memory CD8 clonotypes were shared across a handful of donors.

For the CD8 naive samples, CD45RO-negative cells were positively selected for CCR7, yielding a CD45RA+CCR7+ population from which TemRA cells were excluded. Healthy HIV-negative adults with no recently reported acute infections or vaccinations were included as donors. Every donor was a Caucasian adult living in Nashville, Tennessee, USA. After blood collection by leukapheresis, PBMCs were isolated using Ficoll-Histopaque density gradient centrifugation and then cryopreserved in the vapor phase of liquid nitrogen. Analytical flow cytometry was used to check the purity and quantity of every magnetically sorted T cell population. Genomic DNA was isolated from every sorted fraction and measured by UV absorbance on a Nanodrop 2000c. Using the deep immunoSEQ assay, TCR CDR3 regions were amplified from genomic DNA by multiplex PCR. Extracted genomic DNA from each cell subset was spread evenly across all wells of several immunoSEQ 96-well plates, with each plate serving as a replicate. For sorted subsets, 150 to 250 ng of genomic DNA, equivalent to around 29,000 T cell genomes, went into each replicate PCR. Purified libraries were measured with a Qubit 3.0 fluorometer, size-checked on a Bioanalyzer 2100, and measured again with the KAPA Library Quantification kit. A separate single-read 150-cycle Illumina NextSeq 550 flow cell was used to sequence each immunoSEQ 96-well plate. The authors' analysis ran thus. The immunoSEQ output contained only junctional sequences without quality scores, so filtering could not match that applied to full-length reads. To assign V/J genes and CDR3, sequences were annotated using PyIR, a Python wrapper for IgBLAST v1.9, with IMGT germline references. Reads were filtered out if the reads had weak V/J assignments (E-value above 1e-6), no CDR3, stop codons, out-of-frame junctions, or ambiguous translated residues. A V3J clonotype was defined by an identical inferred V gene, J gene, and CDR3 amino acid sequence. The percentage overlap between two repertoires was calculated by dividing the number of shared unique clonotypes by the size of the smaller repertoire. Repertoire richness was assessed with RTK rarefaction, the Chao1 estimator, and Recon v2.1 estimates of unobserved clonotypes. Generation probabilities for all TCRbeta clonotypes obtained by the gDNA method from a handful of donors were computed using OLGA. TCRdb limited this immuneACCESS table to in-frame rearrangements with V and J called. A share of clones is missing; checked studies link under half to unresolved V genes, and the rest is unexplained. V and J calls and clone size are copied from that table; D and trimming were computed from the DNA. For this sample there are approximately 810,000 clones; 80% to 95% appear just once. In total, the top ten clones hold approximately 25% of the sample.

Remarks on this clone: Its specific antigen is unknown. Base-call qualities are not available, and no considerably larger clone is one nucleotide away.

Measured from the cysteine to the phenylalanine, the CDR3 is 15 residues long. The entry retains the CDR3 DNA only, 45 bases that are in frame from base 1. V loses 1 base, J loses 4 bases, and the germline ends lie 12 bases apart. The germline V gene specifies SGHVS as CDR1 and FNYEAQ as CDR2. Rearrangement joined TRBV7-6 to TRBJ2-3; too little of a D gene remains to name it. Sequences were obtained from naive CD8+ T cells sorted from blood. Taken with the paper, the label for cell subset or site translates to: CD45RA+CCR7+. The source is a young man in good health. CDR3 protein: CASSLGIEVSDTQYF. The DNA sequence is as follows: TGTGCCAGCAGCTTAGGTATAGAAGTTTCAGATACGCAGTATTTT.